This T cell receptor beta chain was recorded in a study of cytomegalovirus exposure and HLA in healthy donors. This PCR relied on a set of 60 Vbeta primers and 13 Jbeta primers. The data were produced by immunoSEQ multiplex PCR, yet TCRdb's version contains in-frame clones alone and is incomplete. Found here are tens of thousands of clones, under 90% of them singletons; the top ten hold 3.8%. About this clone itself: The antigen is undetermined.

Study outcomes and limitations: Cytomegalovirus association was assigned to about 180 TCR beta chains. In a later analysis, donors in an Asian-associated ancestry cluster reportedly had fewer N-insertions in productive TCRs than the cohort mean.

This CDR3 region has 16 residues. V dropped 8 bases and J dropped 2; count of bases not matched to a gene: 15. Germline V lookup: CDR1 SQVTM, CDR2 ANQGSEA. Source material: PBMCs. V and J are TRBV29-1 and TRBJ2-7, with 10 nucleotides matching TRBD2. The clonotype originates from a man aged 50-59 years in good health and CMV-seronegative. CDR3 in DNA: TGCAGCATTAGGTCCAGCGGGAGGGGTAGGGCCTACGAGCAGTACTTC. This codes for CSIRSSGRGRAYEQYF.